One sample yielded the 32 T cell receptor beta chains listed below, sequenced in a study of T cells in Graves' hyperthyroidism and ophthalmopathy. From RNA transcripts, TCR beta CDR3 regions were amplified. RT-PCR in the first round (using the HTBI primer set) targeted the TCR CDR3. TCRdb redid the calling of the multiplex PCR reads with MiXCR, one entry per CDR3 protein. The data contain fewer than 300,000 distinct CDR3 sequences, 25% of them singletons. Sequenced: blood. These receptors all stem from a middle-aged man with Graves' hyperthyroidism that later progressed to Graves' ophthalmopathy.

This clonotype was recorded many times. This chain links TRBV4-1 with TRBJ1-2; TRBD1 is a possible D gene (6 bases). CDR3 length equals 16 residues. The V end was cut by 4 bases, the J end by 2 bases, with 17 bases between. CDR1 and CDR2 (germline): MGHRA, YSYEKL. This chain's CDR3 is CASSPMYGQINYGYTF. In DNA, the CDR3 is TGCGCCAGCAGCCCTATGTACGGACAGATAAACTATGGCTACACCTTC.

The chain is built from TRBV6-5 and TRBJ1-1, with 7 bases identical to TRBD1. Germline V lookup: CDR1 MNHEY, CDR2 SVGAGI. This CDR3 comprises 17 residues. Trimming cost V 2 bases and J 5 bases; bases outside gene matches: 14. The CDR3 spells CASSYRQGPTIGTEAFF. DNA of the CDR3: TGTGCCAGCAGTTACAGACAGGGACCTACCATAGGGACTGAAGCTTTCTTT.

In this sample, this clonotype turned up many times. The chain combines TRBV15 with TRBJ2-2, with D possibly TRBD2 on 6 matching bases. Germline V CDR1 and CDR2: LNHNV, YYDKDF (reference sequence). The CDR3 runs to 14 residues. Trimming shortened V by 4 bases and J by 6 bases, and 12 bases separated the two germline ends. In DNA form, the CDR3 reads TGTGCCACCAGCAACGGGGGTGTCGCCGGGGAGCTGTTTTTT. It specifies CATSNGGVAGELFF. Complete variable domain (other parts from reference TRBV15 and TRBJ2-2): DAMVIQNPRYQVTQFGKPVTLSCSQTLNHNVMYWYQQKSSQAPKLLFHYYDKDFNNEADTPDNFQSRRPNTSFCFLDIRSPGLGDTAMYLCATSNGGVAGELFFGEGSRLTVL.

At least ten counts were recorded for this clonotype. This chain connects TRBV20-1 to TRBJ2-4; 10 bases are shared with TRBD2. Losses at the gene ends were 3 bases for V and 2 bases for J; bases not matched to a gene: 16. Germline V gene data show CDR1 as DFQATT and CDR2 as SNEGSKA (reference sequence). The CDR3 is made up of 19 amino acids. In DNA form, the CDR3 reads TGCAGTGCTAGCCTCCAGCGGCCTAGCGGGAGCTCTACCAAAAACATTCAGTACTTC. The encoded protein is CSASLQRPSGSSTKNIQYF.

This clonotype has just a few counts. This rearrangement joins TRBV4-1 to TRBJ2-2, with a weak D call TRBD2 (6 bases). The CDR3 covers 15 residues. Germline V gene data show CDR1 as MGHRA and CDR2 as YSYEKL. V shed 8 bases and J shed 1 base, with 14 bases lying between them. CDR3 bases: TGCGCCAGCGATGCGGGGACCGTGAACACCGGGGAGCTGTTTTTT. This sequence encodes CASDAGTVNTGELFF.

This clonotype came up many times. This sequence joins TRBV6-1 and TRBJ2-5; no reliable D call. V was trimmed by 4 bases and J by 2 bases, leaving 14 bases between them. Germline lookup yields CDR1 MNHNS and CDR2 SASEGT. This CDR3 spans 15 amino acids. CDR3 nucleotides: TGTGCCAGCAGTGTGCAGGTCAGCAGTCAAGAGACCCAGTACTTC. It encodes CASSVQVSSQETQYF.

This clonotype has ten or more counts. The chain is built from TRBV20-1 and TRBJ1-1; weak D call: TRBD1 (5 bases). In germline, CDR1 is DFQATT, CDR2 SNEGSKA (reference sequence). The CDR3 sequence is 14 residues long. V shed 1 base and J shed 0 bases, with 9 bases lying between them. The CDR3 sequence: CSARVAGMNTEAFF. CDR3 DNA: TGCAGTGCTAGAGTTGCAGGGATGAACACTGAAGCTTTCTTT.

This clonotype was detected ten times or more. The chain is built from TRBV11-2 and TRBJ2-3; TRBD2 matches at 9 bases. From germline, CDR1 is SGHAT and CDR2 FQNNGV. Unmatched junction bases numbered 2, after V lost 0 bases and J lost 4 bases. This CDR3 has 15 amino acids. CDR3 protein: CASSLESSGADTQYF. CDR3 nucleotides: TGTGCCAGCAGCTTAGAGTCTAGCGGGGCAGATACGCAGTATTTT.

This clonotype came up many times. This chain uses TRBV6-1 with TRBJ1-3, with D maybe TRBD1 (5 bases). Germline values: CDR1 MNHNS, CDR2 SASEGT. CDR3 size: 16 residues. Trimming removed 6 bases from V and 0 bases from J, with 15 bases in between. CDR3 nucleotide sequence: TGTGCCAGCAGGGTGCAGGGCCTTATCTCTGGAAACACCATATATTTT. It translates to CASRVQGLISGNTIYF.

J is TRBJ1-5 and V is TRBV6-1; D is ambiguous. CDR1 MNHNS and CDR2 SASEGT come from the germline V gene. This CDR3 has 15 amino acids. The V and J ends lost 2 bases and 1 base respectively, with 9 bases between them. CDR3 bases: TGTGCCAGCAGTGAATTTGTTCGGAGCAATCAGCCCCAGCATTTT. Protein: CASSEFVRSNQPQHF.

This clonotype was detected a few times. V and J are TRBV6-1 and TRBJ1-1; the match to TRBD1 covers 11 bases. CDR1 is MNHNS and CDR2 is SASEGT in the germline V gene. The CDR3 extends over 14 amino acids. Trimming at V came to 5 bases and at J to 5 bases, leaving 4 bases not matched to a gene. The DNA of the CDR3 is TGTGCCAGCAGTAGGACAGGGGGCAGGACTGAAGCTTTCTTT. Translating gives CASSRTGGRTEAFF.

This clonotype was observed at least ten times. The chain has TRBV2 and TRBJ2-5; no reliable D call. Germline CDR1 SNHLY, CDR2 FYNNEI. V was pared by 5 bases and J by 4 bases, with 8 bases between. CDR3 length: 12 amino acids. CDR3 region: CASSRAGETQYF. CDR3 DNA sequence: TGTGCCAGCAGTCGGGCCGGAGAGACCCAGTACTTC. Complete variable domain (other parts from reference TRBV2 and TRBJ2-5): EPEVTQTPSHQVTQMGQEVILRCVPISNHLYFYWYRQILGQKVEFLVSFYNNEISEKSEIFDDQFSVERPDGSNFTLKIRSTKLEDSAMYFCASSRAGETQYFGPGTRLLVL.

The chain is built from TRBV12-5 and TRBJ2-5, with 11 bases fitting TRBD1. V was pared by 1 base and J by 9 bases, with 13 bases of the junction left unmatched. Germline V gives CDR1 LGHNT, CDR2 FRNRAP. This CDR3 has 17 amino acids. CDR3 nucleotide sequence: TGTGCTAGTGGTTTGGCTACAATCGGACAGGGGGCCGGACCCCAGTACTTC. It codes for CASGLATIGQGAGPQYF. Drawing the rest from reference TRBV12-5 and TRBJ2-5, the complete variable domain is DARVTQTPRHKVTEMGQEVTMRCQPILGHNTVFWYRQTMMQGLELLAYFRNRAPLDDSGMPKDRFSAEMPDATLATLKIQPSEPRDSAVYFCASGLATIGQGAGPQYFGPGTRLLVL.

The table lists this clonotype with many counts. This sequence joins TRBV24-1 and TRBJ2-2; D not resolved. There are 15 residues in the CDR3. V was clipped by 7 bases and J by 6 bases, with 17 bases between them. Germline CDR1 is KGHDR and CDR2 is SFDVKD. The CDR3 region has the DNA TGTGCCACCAGCCGTCGTATCAGCAGCGCCGGGGAGCTGTTTTTT. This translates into CATSRRISSAGELFF.

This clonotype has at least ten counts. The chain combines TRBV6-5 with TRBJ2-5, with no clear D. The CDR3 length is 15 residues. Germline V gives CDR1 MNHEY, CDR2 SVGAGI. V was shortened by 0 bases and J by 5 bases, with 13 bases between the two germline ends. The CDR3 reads CASSYSGPFMETQYF. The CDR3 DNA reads TGTGCCAGCAGTTACTCTGGGCCGTTCATGGAGACCCAGTACTTC.

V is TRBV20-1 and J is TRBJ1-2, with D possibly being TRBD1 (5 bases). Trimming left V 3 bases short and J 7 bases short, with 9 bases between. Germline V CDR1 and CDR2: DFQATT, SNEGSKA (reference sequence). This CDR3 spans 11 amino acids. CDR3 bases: TGCAGTGCTAGCGGGGGAATTGGCTACACCTTC. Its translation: CSASGGIGYTF.

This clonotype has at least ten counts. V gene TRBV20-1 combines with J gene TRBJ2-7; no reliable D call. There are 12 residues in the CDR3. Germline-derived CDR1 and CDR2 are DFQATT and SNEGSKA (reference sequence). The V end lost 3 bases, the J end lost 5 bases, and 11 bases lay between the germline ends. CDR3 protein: CSARGLWDEQYF. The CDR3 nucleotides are TGCAGTGCTAGGGGCCTTTGGGACGAGCAGTACTTC.

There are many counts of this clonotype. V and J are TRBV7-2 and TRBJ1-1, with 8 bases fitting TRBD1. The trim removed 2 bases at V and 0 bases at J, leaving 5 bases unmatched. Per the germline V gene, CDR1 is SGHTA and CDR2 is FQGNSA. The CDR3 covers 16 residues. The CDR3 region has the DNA TGTGCCAGCAGCTTAACGGGACAGGTCATGAACACTGAAGCTTTCTTT. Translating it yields CASSLTGQVMNTEAFF.

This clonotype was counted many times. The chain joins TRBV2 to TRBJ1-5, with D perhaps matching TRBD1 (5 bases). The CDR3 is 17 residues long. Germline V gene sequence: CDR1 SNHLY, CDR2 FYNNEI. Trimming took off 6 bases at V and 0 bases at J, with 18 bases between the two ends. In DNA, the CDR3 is TGTGCCAGCAGCTCCCGGGGCTCACAATATAGCAATCAGCCCCAGCATTTT. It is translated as CASSSRGSQYSNQPQHF.

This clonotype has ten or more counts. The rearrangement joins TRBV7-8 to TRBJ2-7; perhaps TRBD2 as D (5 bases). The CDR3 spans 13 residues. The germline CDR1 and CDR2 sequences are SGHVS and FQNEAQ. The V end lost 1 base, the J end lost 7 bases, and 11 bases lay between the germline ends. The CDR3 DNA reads TGTGCCAGCAGCTTAGTAAGACGAGGGGAGCAGTACTTC. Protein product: CASSLVRRGEQYF.

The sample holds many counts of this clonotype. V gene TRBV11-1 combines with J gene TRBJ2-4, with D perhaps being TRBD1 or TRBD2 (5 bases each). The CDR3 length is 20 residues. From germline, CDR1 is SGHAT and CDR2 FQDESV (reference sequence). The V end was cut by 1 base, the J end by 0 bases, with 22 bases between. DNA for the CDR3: TGTGCCAGCAGCTTAGGGGGCCATAAACCGGGATGGATAGCCAAAAACATTCAGTACTTC. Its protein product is CASSLGGHKPGWIAKNIQYF.

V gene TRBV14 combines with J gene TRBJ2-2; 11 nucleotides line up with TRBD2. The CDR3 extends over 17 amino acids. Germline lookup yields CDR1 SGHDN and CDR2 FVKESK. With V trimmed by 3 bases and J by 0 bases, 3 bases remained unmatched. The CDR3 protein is CASSHPSGRTNTGELFF. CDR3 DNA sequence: TGTGCCAGCAGCCATCCTAGCGGGAGGACGAACACCGGGGAGCTGTTTTTT.

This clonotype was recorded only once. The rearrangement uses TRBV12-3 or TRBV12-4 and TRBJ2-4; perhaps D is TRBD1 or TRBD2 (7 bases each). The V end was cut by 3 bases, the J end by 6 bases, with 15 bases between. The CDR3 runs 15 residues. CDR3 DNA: TGTGCCAGCAGTTTTGCCAGGGGGGGAGTAAACATTCAGTACTTC. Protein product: CASSFARGGVNIQYF.

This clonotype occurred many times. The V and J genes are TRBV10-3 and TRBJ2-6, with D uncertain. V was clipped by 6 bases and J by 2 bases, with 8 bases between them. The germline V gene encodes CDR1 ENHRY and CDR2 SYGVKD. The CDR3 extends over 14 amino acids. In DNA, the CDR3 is TGTGCCATCAGGGGCCTTACTGGGGCCAACGTCCTGACTTTC. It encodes CAIRGLTGANVLTF.

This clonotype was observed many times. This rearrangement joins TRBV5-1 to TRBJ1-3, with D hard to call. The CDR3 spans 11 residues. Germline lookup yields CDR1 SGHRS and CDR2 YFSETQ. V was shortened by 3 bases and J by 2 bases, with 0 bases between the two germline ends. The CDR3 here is CASSSGNTIYF. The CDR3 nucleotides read TGCGCCAGCAGCTCTGGAAACACCATATATTTT. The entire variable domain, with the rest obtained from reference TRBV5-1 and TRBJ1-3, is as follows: KAGVTQTPRYLIKTRGQQVTLSCSPISGHRSVSWYQQTPGQGLQFLFEYFSETQRNKGNFPGRFSGRQFSNSRSEMNVSTLELGDSALYLCASSSGNTIYFGEGSWLTVV.

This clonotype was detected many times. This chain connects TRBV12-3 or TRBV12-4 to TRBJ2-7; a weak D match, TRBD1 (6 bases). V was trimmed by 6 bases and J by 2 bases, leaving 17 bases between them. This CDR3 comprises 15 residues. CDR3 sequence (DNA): TGTGCCAGCAGCCCCGGACAGCCGTTACCCTACGAGCAGTACTTC. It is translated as CASSPGQPLPYEQYF.

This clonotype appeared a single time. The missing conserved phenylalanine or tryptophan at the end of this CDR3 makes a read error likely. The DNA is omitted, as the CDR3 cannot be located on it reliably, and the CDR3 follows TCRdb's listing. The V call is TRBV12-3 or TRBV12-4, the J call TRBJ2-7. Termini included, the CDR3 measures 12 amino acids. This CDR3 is CARARCFLPPHI.

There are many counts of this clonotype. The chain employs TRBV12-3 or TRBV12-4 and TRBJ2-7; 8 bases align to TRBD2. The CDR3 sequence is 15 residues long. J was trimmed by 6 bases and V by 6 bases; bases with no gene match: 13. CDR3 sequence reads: CASRRPGTSNSEQYF. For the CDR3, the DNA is TGTGCCAGCAGACGACCCGGGACTAGTAACTCCGAGCAGTACTTC.

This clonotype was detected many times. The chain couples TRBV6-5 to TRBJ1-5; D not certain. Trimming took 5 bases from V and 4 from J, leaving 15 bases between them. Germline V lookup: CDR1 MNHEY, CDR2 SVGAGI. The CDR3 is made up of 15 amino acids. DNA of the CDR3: TGTGCCAGCAGTAACCGGGAGGACGGGAATCAGCCCCAGCATTTT. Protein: CASSNREDGNQPQHF.

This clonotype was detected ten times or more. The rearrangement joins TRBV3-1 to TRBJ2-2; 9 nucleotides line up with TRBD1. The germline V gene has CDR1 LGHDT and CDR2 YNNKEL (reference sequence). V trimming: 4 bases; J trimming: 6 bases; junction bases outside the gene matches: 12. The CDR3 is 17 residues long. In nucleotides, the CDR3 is TGTGCCAGCAGCCGGAGAGGGACAGGGTTGAATCCCGGGGAGCTGTTTTTT. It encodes CASSRRGTGLNPGELFF.

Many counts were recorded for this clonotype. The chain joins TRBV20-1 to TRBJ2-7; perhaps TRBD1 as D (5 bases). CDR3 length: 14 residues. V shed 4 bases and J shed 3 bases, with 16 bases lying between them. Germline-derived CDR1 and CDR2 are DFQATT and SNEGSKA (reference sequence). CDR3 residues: CSATDSPNSYEQYF. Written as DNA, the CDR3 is TGCAGTGCTACAGACAGCCCGAACAGCTACGAGCAGTACTTC.

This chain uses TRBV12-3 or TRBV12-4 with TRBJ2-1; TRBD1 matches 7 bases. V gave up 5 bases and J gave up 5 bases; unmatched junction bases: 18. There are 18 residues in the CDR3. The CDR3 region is CASSPIDRAWAIHNEQFF. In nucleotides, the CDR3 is TGTGCCAGCAGTCCCATCGACAGGGCTTGGGCCATACACAATGAGCAGTTCTTC.